This passage covers 10 T cell receptor beta chains from one sample sequenced in a study of blood T cells in healthy people across ages. Using a J-beta primer mix together with a sample-barcoded 5' primer, a second PCR was run for roughly 6 to 11 cycles. TCRdb itself ran the 5' RACE reads through MiXCR, one entry per CDR3 protein. The data hold approximately 690,000 distinct CDR3 sequences, with about 43% observed a single time. Sequencing used blood. Receptor source: a man aged 80 or over in good health.

This chain joins TRBV5-6 and TRBJ2-7, with D possibly being TRBD1 or TRBD2 (5 bases each). The end of the DNA is better explained by TRBJ2-4, so the J call may be wrong. There are 13 residues in the CDR3. Germline values: CDR1 SGHDT, CDR2 YYEEEE. CDR3 residues: CASSHYGTNIQYF. CDR3 DNA: TGTGCCAGCAGCCATTACGGGACAAACATTCAGTACTTC.

The chain combines TRBV5-1 with TRBJ1-1, with D unresolved. Germline-derived CDR1 and CDR2 are SGHRS and YFSETQ. The V end lost 4 bases, the J end lost 1 base, and 14 bases lay between the germline ends. This CDR3 contains 15 residues. CDR3 residues: CASSPPGNSNTEAFF. In nucleotides, the CDR3 is TGCGCCAGCAGCCCCCCTGGGAACTCGAACACTGAAGCTTTCTTT.

The chain uses TRBV6-2 or TRBV6-3 and TRBJ2-1; 13 nucleotides line up with TRBD2. TRBJ2-7 explains the end of the DNA better; the J call may be wrong. The V gene's germline CDR1 is MNHEY and CDR2 SVGEGT. The CDR3 is 17 amino acids. In DNA form, the CDR3 reads TGTGCCAGCAGTTACATCCCTGGGACTAGCGGGGTCAATGAGCAGTACTTC. This sequence encodes CASSYIPGTSGVNEQYF.

Here the CDR3 reads CASTSGTELFF. The CDR3 bases are TGTGCCAGCACCTCCGGGACGGAACTGTTTTTT. The chain carries TRBV3-1 and TRBJ1-4; TRBD1 is a possible D gene (5 bases). Looked up from germline, CDR1 is LGHDT and CDR2 is YNNKEL (reference sequence). The V end was cut by 7 bases, the J end by 12 bases, with 12 bases between. CDR3 size: 11 residues.

The genes are TRBV3-1 and TRBJ2-1, with D possibly TRBD2 on 6 matching bases. The DNA end lines up better with TRBJ2-7; the J call may be wrong. The CDR3 runs to 16 residues. Germline-derived CDR1 and CDR2 are LGHDT and YNNKEL (reference sequence). CDR3 loop: CASSPSLANSYNEQYF. CDR3 DNA sequence: TGTGCCAGCAGCCCCTCCCTAGCGAATTCCTACAATGAGCAGTACTTC.

Only a few counts were recorded for this clonotype. The rearrangement links TRBV9 to TRBJ2-3, with TRBD2 matching 10 bases. The germline V gene encodes CDR1 SGDLS and CDR2 YYNGEE. V lost 0 bases and J lost 11; bases outside the gene matches: 3. This CDR3 is 13 amino acids long. The DNA of the CDR3 is TGTGCCAGCAGCGTAGTGGCTAGCGGGGGGCAGTATTTT. It translates to CASSVVASGGQYF.

The table lists this clonotype with a few counts. This chain links TRBV30 with TRBJ2-5; D remains unclear. The germline gives CDR1 GTSNPN, CDR2 SVGIG (reference sequence). V gave up 5 bases and J gave up 0 bases, with 7 bases separating them. CDR3 length: 12 amino acids. The DNA for the CDR3 is TGTGCCTGGGGATTGAACCAAGAGACCCAGTACTTC. It translates to CAWGLNQETQYF. The variable domain in full, completed from reference TRBV30 and TRBJ2-5, reads SQTIHQWPATLVQPVGSPLSLECTVEGTSNPNLYWYRQAAGRGLQLLFYSVGIGQISSEVPQNLSASRPQDRQFILSSKKLLLSDSGFYLCAWGLNQETQYFGPGTRLLVL.

The chain has TRBV11-3 and TRBJ2-6, with D possibly being TRBD1 (5 bases). CDR3 length equals 15 residues. Trimming left V 5 bases short and J 2 bases short, with 10 bases between. Looked up from germline, CDR1 is SGHNT and CDR2 is YENEEA. CDR3 sequence: CASSHRTTGANVLTF. In DNA form, the CDR3 reads TGTGCCAGCAGCCACCGGACAACTGGGGCCAACGTCCTGACTTTC.

This clonotype was recorded only once. The chain recombines TRBV11-2 with TRBJ2-3; 10 nucleotides align to TRBD1. V lost 5 bases and J lost 2; bases outside the gene matches: 16. Germline lookup yields CDR1 SGHAT and CDR2 FQNNGV. The CDR3 runs to 19 residues. The CDR3 sequence: CASSTRAPWTGGNTDTQYF. Written as DNA, the CDR3 is TGTGCCAGCAGCACACGCGCACCCTGGACAGGGGGAAACACAGATACGCAGTATTTT. Full variable domain (remainder filled in from reference TRBV11-2 and TRBJ2-3): EAGVAQSPRYKIIEKRQSVAFWCNPISGHATLYWYQQILGQGPKLLIQFQNNGVVDDSQLPKDRFSAERLKGVDSTLKIQPAKLEDSAVYLCASSTRAPWTGGNTDTQYFGPGTRLTVL.

The CDR3: CSVGNWTGRNEQFF. In DNA, the CDR3 is TGCAGCGTTGGGAACTGGACAGGGAGGAATGAGCAGTTCTTC. The chain couples TRBV29-1 to TRBJ2-1, with 8 bases lining up with TRBD1. CDR1 is SQVTM and CDR2 is ANQGSEA in the germline V gene. The junction had 9 bases not matched to a gene; V was cut back by 4 bases and J by 7 bases. The CDR3 spans 14 residues.